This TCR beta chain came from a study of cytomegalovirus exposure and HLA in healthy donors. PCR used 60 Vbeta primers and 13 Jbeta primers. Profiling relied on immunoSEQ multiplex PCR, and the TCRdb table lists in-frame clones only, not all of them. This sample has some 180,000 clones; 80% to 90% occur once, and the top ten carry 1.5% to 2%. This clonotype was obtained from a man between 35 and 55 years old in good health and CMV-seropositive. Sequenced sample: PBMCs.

The CDR3 sequence is CASSTGWGPNEQFF. The DNA for the CDR3 is TGTGCCAGTAGTACCGGTTGGGGGCCAAATGAGCAGTTCTTC. The rearrangement uses TRBV19 and TRBJ2-1; possibly TRBD1 for D (6 bases). In germline, CDR1 is LNHDA, CDR2 SQIVND (reference sequence). V lost 4 bases to trimming and J lost 7 bases, with 14 bases between them. This CDR3 is 14 amino acids long.